The 32 T cell receptor beta chains reported below all come from one sample, sequenced in a study of blood T cell repertoires in COVID-19. Here immunoSEQ multiplex PCR was the method, and the copy in TCRdb shows in-frame clones only, minus some. The sample lists about 210,000 clones; more than 75% were seen once. Sequenced: peripheral blood. Every receptor here comes from a human donor in a cohort sampled during active COVID-19.

The chain recombines TRBV5-1 with TRBJ1-5, with 10 bases matching TRBD1. V shed 4 bases and J 1 base; nucleotides not matched to a gene: 14. The germline gives CDR1 SGHRS, CDR2 YFSETQ. This CDR3 contains 19 residues. The CDR3 loop reads CASSRERGQGTFSNQPQHF. The CDR3 DNA sequence: TGCGCCAGCAGCCGTGAGCGGGGACAGGGGACCTTCAGCAATCAGCCCCAGCATTTT.

V is TRBV4-2 and J is TRBJ2-1, with 7 bases identical to TRBD1. J was trimmed by 4 bases and V by 6 bases; bases with no gene match: 6. From germline, CDR1 is LGHNA and CDR2 YNFKEQ. The CDR3 sequence is 14 residues long. CDR3 in amino acids: CASRSGQVYNEQFF. In DNA form, the CDR3 reads TGTGCCAGCAGGTCCGGACAGGTATACAATGAGCAGTTCTTC.

The chain combines TRBV25-1 with TRBJ2-7; the D gene is possibly TRBD1 (5 bases). The CDR3 spans 13 residues. CDR1 MGHDK and CDR2 SYGVNS come from the germline V gene. V lost 3 bases to trimming and J lost 3 bases, with 9 bases between them. The CDR3 is CASSDDRNYEQYF. The CDR3 DNA sequence: TGTGCCAGCAGTGACGACAGAAACTACGAGCAGTACTTC.

The CDR3 spells CASSLSDRGLPSNTEAFF. The CDR3 bases are TGTGCCAGCAGTCTTTCCGACAGGGGGCTTCCATCGAACACTGAAGCTTTCTTT. V usage is TRBV28 and J usage is TRBJ1-1, with 10 bases lining up with TRBD1. The junction had 13 bases not matched to a gene; V was cut back by 5 bases and J by 1 base. From germline, CDR1 is MDHEN and CDR2 SYDVKM. The CDR3 runs 18 residues.

In its sample, this clone was seen a few times. The chain employs TRBV27 and TRBJ2-3; 10 bases line up with TRBD2. The trim removed 7 bases at V and 1 base at J, leaving 5 bases unmatched. The germline CDR1 and CDR2 sequences are MNHEY and SMNVEV (reference sequence). CDR3 length: 15 amino acids. The CDR3 bases are TGTGCCAGCAAATCTGGACTAGCGGGCACAGATACGCAGTATTTT. Protein product: CASKSGLAGTDTQYF.

V usage is TRBV7-3 and J usage is TRBJ1-2; D is undetermined. The V and J ends lost 1 base and 4 bases respectively, with 10 bases between them. In germline, CDR1 is SGHTA, CDR2 FQGTGA. CDR3 size: 14 residues. The DNA of the CDR3 is TGTGCCAGCAGCTTAAATGGCGGATCCTATGGCTACACCTTC. Its translation is CASSLNGGSYGYTF.

This chain links TRBV7-9 with TRBJ1-1; D is unclear. CDR3 length: 15 amino acids. Trimming left V 1 base short and J 1 base short, with 10 bases between. Per the germline V gene, CDR1 is SEHNR and CDR2 is FQNEAQ (reference sequence). Here the CDR3 DNA reads TGTGCCAGCAGCTTAGGAATACGGGAGAACACTGAAGCTTTCTTT. Translated, it gives CASSLGIRENTEAFF.

The chain joins TRBV11-2 to TRBJ2-5; TRBD2 matches at 13 bases. V dropped 3 bases and J dropped 4; count of bases not matched to a gene: 14. CDR3 length equals 19 residues. Germline V gene data show CDR1 as SGHAT and CDR2 as FQNNGV. The CDR3 loop reads CASSFRPLTSGGGRETQYF. CDR3 nucleotide sequence: TGTGCCAGCAGCTTTAGACCACTCACTAGCGGGGGGGGCAGAGAGACCCAGTACTTC.

The chain couples TRBV25-1 to TRBJ2-7; 11 bases are shared with TRBD1. Germline CDR1 and CDR2: MGHDK and SYGVNS. The CDR3 extends over 14 amino acids. Losses at the gene ends were 8 bases for V and 4 bases for J; bases not matched to a gene: 7. This CDR3 is CASGGGQGAYEQYF. CDR3 DNA sequence: TGTGCCAGCGGCGGAGGACAGGGGGCTTACGAGCAGTACTTC.

In DNA form, the CDR3 reads TGTGCCTGGAGTGTACTCCATAACTATGGCTACACCTTC. Protein sequence: CAWSVLHNYGYTF. This rearrangement joins TRBV30 to TRBJ1-2, with D uncertain. Trimming removed 0 bases from V and 1 base from J, with 6 bases in between. Germline CDR1 and CDR2: GTSNPN and SVGIG (reference sequence). CDR3 length: 13 residues.

This clone showed up just once. The chain combines TRBV19 with TRBJ2-5; a weak D match, TRBD2 (6 bases). V lost 5 bases, J lost 2 bases, and 9 bases lay in between. Germline V gene lookup returns CDR1 LNHDA and CDR2 SQIVND (reference sequence). The CDR3 is 13 amino acids. In DNA, the CDR3 is TGTGCCAGTAGTCTAGCGTCTCAAGAGACCCAGTACTTC. This encodes CASSLASQETQYF.

This chain joins TRBV6-6 and TRBJ1-6; tentative D call: TRBD1 (6 bases). The CDR3 has 13 residues. Trimming removed 6 bases from V and 7 bases from J, with 10 bases in between. Germline CDR1 is MNHNY and CDR2 is SVGAGI (reference sequence). CDR3 sequence: CASSLQGNSPLHF. For the CDR3, the DNA is TGTGCCAGCAGCTTACAGGGCAATTCACCCCTCCACTTT.

This clone came up a few times. The J gene is TRBJ1-1, the V gene TRBV7-9, with TRBD1 identical over 8 bases. The CDR3 covers 12 residues. V lost 5 bases and J lost 6; bases outside the gene matches: 2. Germline V gene data show CDR1 as SEHNR and CDR2 as FQNEAQ (reference sequence). The CDR3 region has the DNA TGTGCCAGCAGCGCACAGGGGGCTGAAGCTTTCTTT. The encoded protein is CASSAQGAEAFF.

The rearrangement joins TRBV28 to TRBJ1-5; D is ambiguous. CDR3 length: 14 amino acids. CDR1 and CDR2 from the germline V gene are MDHEN and SYDVKM. V shed 2 bases and J shed 6 bases, with 11 bases lying between them. The CDR3 bases are TGTGCCAGCAGTTTAGCCGAGGTGTTTCAGCCCCAGCATTTT. Residues: CASSLAEVFQPQHF.

The chain carries TRBV30 and TRBJ1-5; unclear D gene. Germline V CDR1 and CDR2: GTSNPN, SVGIG (reference sequence). The CDR3 covers 14 residues. V was trimmed by 3 bases and J by 2 bases, leaving 11 bases between them. CDR3 residues: CAWSLQTGNQPQHF. Here the CDR3 DNA reads TGTGCCTGGAGCCTTCAGACTGGCAATCAGCCCCAGCATTTT.

The J gene is TRBJ2-6, the V gene TRBV5-1; D is unclear. Germline V lookup: CDR1 SGHRS, CDR2 YFSETQ. The CDR3 is 18 residues long. V gave up 0 bases and J gave up 0 bases, with 13 bases separating them. The CDR3: CASSLGGSSISGANVLTF. In nucleotides, the CDR3 is TGCGCCAGCAGCTTGGGCGGCAGCTCAATCTCTGGGGCCAACGTCCTGACTTTC.

This clone appeared a few times. This CDR3 reads CASSRLAGDLGELFF. For the CDR3, the DNA is TGCGCCAGCAGCCGACTAGCGGGAGATCTCGGGGAGCTGTTTTTT. The rearrangement links TRBV5-1 to TRBJ2-2, with TRBD2 matching over 12 bases. This CDR3 comprises 15 residues. The germline V gene encodes CDR1 SGHRS and CDR2 YFSETQ. The V segment lost 4 bases and the J segment 7 bases; nucleotides outside the gene matches: 5.

The chain employs TRBV15 and TRBJ2-7; 8 bases agree with TRBD1. Germline trimming cut 1 base from V and 6 bases from J; bases unmatched to any gene: 5. Germline-derived CDR1 and CDR2 are LNHNV and YYDKDF (reference sequence). This CDR3 has 14 amino acids. CDR3: CATSRVGQVAEQYF. CDR3 bases: TGTGCCACCAGCAGAGTGGGACAGGTGGCCGAGCAGTACTTC.

This clone showed up just once. This chain links TRBV13 with TRBJ2-7; TRBD1 aligns across 9 bases. This CDR3 is built from 14 residues. The J segment lost 3 bases and the V segment lost 5 bases, leaving 5 bases of the junction unmatched. Germline values: CDR1 PRHDT, CDR2 FYEKMQ (reference sequence). The CDR3 coding sequence is TGTGCCAGCAGCCCAGGACAGGGGAACTACGAGCAGTACTTC. This sequence encodes CASSPGQGNYEQYF.

The V and J genes are TRBV5-1 and TRBJ1-4; D not certain. Trimming pared 0 bases from V and 5 bases from J, leaving 11 bases between. The CDR3 has 15 residues. Germline assignment: CDR1 SGHRS and CDR2 YFSETQ. This CDR3 reads CASSLVRGTNEKLFF. As DNA, the CDR3 is TGCGCCAGCAGCTTGGTCCGGGGAACGAATGAAAAACTGTTTTTT.

This clone was detected only once. This chain joins TRBV7-2 and TRBJ2-3; maybe TRBD1 (5 bases). V lost 3 bases and J lost 3, with 10 bases in between. The CDR3 length is 14 residues. CDR1 is SGHTA, CDR2 FQGNSA, per germline. CDR3 nucleotide sequence: TGTGCCAGCAGCTTCTCAGGGCCTACAGATACGCAGTATTTT. Its translation: CASSFSGPTDTQYF.

This rearrangement joins TRBV10-3 to TRBJ2-1; TRBD2 agrees at 7 bases. Trimming removed 0 bases from V and 0 bases from J; junction bases left unmatched: 2. The CDR3 loop spans 16 amino acids. In germline, CDR1 is ENHRY, CDR2 SYGVKD. The CDR3 is CAISESWEGSYNEQFF. The CDR3 DNA follows: TGTGCCATCAGTGAGTCGTGGGAGGGCTCCTACAATGAGCAGTTCTTC.

The J gene is TRBJ2-3, the V gene TRBV5-8; 9 positions match TRBD1. The germline gives CDR1 SGHTS, CDR2 YDEGEE. J was trimmed by 0 bases and V by 5 bases; bases with no gene match: 13. The CDR3 totals 18 residues. CDR3 region: CASRLGTGSRPSTDTQYF. The CDR3 DNA reads as TGTGCCAGCAGGTTAGGGACAGGGAGTAGACCTAGCACAGATACGCAGTATTTT.

The chain couples TRBV3-1 (or the pseudogene TRBV3-2) to TRBJ2-3; D is unresolved. V was clipped by 0 bases and J by 0 bases, with 7 bases between them. This CDR3 comprises 15 residues. Looked up from germline, CDR1 is LGHDT and CDR2 is YNNKEL (reference sequence). The CDR3 protein is CASSQDSASTDTQYF. For the CDR3, the DNA is TGTGCCAGCAGCCAAGACAGCGCCAGCACAGATACGCAGTATTTT.

The chain recombines TRBV6-5 with TRBJ2-7; D is unclear. This CDR3 contains 15 residues. Germline CDR1 reads MNHEY; CDR2 reads SVGAGI. The V end lost 5 bases, the J end lost 2 bases, and 16 bases lay between the germline ends. CDR3 in DNA: TGTGCCAGCAGTAGACTTGACGCACGTACCTACGAGCAGTACTTC. It yields the protein CASSRLDARTYEQYF.

This clone was found a few times. The chain is built from TRBV15 and TRBJ1-1; 9 nucleotides align to TRBD1. V trimming: 0 bases; J trimming: 12 bases; junction bases outside the gene matches: 5. Germline-derived CDR1 and CDR2 are LNHNV and YYDKDF (reference sequence). The CDR3 is 13 amino acids. CDR3 protein: CATSRDRTGETFF. For the CDR3, the DNA is TGTGCCACCAGCAGAGATCGGACAGGGGAAACTTTCTTT.

The V gene is TRBV5-5, the J gene TRBJ2-7; the D gene is possibly TRBD2 (6 bases). V lost 3 bases, J lost 2 bases, and 15 bases lay in between. This CDR3 contains 15 residues. From germline, CDR1 is SGHKS and CDR2 YYEKEE (reference sequence). CDR3 protein: CASSWGTGATYEQYF. The CDR3 DNA reads TGTGCCAGCAGCTGGGGGACTGGGGCTACCTACGAGCAGTACTTC. The full variable domain, completed using reference TRBV5-5 and TRBJ2-7, is DAGVTQSPTHLIKTRGQQVTLRCSPISGHKSVSWYQQVLGQGPQFIFQYYEKEERGRGNFPDRFSARQFPNYSSELNVNALLLGDSALYLCASSWGTGATYEQYFGPGTRLTVT.

This chain uses TRBV3-1 (or the pseudogene TRBV3-2) with TRBJ2-7, with a weak D call TRBD2 (5 bases). Per the germline V gene, CDR1 is LGHDT and CDR2 is YNNKEL (reference sequence). Trimming removed 1 base from V and 5 bases from J, with 9 bases in between. The CDR3 covers 13 residues. The DNA for the CDR3 is TGTGCCAGCAGCCAAGTCGAGGGCGACGAGCAGTACTTC. This encodes CASSQVEGDEQYF.

The chain has TRBV9 and TRBJ1-6, with a possible D match to TRBD1 (5 bases). Germline V gene lookup returns CDR1 SGDLS and CDR2 YYNGEE. V was clipped by 0 bases and J by 10 bases, with 11 bases between them. This CDR3 has 14 residues. CDR3 nucleotides: TGTGCCAGCAGCGTAGCACAGGTCAGGTCACCCCTCCACTTT. Its translation is CASSVAQVRSPLHF.

This clone was recorded a few times. This chain joins TRBV18 and TRBJ2-3, with D unresolved. This CDR3 spans 13 amino acids. Trimming removed 10 bases from V and 5 bases from J, with 16 bases in between. The germline V gene encodes CDR1 KGHSH and CDR2 LQKENI. The CDR3 DNA sequence: TGTGCCACCCCAATAAGCGAAGGAGATACGCAGTATTTT. Residues: CATPISEGDTQYF.

V is TRBV7-9 and J is TRBJ1-2; possibly TRBD1 for D (5 bases). There are 14 residues in the CDR3. CDR1 and CDR2 (germline): SEHNR, FQNEAQ (reference sequence). Trimming removed 6 bases at V and 3 bases at J, with 14 bases between. The CDR3 nucleotides are TGTGCCAGCAGAAAAGGGGTTGGGCACTATGGCTACACCTTC. Its protein is CASRKGVGHYGYTF.

The chain links TRBV21-1 to TRBJ1-1. TRBV21-1 is flagged as a pseudogene. The CDR3 loop spans 17 amino acids. As DNA, the CDR3 is TGTGCCAGCAGCAAAGCCCAGACGGCGGGCGCAAACACTGAAGCTTTCTTT. Protein: CASSKAQTAGANTEAFF.